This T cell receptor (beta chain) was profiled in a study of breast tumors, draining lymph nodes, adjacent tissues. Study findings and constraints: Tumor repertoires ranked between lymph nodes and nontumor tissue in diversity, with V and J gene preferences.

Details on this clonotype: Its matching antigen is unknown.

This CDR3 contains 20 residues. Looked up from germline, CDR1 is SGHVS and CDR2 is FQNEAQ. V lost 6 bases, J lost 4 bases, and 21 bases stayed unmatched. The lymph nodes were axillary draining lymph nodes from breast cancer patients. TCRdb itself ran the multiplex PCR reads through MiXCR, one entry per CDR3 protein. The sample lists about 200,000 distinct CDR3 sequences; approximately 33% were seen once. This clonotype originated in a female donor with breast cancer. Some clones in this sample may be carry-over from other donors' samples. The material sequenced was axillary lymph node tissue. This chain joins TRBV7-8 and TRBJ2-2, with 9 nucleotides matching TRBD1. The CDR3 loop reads CASSVTPAGQGRRGTGELFF. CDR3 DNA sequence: TGTGCCAGCAGTGTCACCCCCGCGGGACAGGGTCGACGAGGCACCGGGGAGCTGTTTTTT.